This TCR beta chain was sequenced in a study of blood T cell repertoires in COVID-19. Study-level background: T cells, B-cell-depleted T cells, or PBMCs provided the cDNA or gDNA that served as material.

The CDR3 length is 15 residues. Germline lookup yields CDR1 SGHTS and CDR2 YDEGEE. With V trimmed by 4 bases and J by 0 bases, 3 bases remained unmatched. Profiling relied on immunoSEQ multiplex PCR, and the TCRdb table lists in-frame clones only, not all of them. This sample carries some 200,000 clones, 81% of them seen once, and the ten largest clones take 8% to 13%. This chain uses TRBV5-8 with TRBJ1-3; 8 nucleotides match TRBD1. This clonotype was obtained from a woman aged 40 to 50 with COVID-19, enrolled during active disease. The sample comprised peripheral blood. CDR3 coding DNA: TGTGCCAGCAGCGAGGGACAGGTCTCTGGAAACACCATATATTTT. Its protein is CASSEGQVSGNTIYF.